A single sample is the source of the 31 T cell receptor beta chains below, sequenced in a study of T cells after yellow fever vaccination. TCRdb re-derived calls from the 5' RACE reads in MiXCR, one entry per CDR3 protein. The table lists about 360,000 distinct CDR3 sequences, approximately 6% of them singletons, with 15% in the top ten. Here the sequenced sample was PBMCs, taken 5 days after the yellow fever booster vaccination. Every receptor here comes from a man aged 25 to 40 who received the YFV17D yellow fever vaccine.

V is TRBV29-1 and J is TRBJ2-5; TRBD1 aligns across 8 bases. CDR1 is SQVTM and CDR2 is ANQGSEA in the germline V gene. Trimming removed 6 bases from V and 4 bases from J; junction bases left unmatched: 7. The length of the CDR3 is 13 residues. CDR3: CSVIDRGGETQYF. CDR3 sequence (DNA): TGCAGCGTCATAGACAGGGGAGGAGAGACCCAGTACTTC.

Ten or more counts support this clonotype. CDR3 region: CASTNAGQVDVGYTF. The CDR3 nucleotides read TGTGCCAGCACAAACGCGGGACAGGTAGATGTTGGCTACACCTTC. This chain uses TRBV6-1 with TRBJ1-2; 8 bases fit TRBD1. The CDR3 consists of 15 residues. The germline gives CDR1 MNHNS, CDR2 SASEGT. V lost 7 bases and J lost 7; bases outside the gene matches: 14.

This clonotype turned up a few times. The chain uses TRBV3-1 and TRBJ2-7; 13 bases are a match to TRBD2. Per the germline V gene, CDR1 is LGHDT and CDR2 is YNNKEL (reference sequence). Trimming at V came to 4 bases and at J to 0 bases, leaving 6 bases not matched to a gene. There are 17 residues in the CDR3. The DNA of the CDR3 is TGTGCCAGCAGCCTTGGGACTAGCGGGACGAGCTCCTACGAGCAGTACTTC. Encoded protein: CASSLGTSGTSSYEQYF.

This clonotype was recorded many times. V and J are TRBV5-1 and TRBJ2-7; no clear D gene. Trimming shortened V by 4 bases and J by 2 bases, and 16 bases separated the two germline ends. The length of the CDR3 is 15 residues. CDR1 and CDR2 (germline): SGHRS, YFSETQ. The CDR3 here is CASSSPVDGTYEQYF. Here the CDR3 DNA reads TGCGCCAGCAGCAGTCCCGTTGACGGAACCTACGAGCAGTACTTC.

This clonotype was counted between two and nine times. The chain links TRBV12-5 to TRBJ2-7; the D call may be TRBD1 or TRBD2 (6 bases each). CDR1 and CDR2 (germline): LGHNT, FRNRAP. CDR3 length equals 14 residues. Trimming shortened V by 6 bases and J by 6 bases, and 18 bases separated the two germline ends. The CDR3 region is CASGPGGTRGEQYF. CDR3 coding DNA: TGTGCTAGTGGCCCCGGCGGGACAAGAGGCGAGCAGTACTTC.

Comment on this clonotype: The junction departs from the called germline gene at one end, perhaps through a read error. J is TRBJ2-1 and V is TRBV5-1; D possibly matches TRBD1 or TRBD2 (5 bases each). The CDR3 length is 15 residues. Germline V lookup: CDR1 SGHRS, CDR2 YFSETQ. This CDR3 is CASSLAGDRVGERFF. The CDR3 nucleotides read TGCGCCAGCAGCTTGGCCGGGGATCGTGTAGGGGAGCGGTTCTTC.

This clonotype was observed many times. The chain combines TRBV7-2 with TRBJ2-4, with D possibly TRBD1 on 5 matching bases. V shed 1 base and J shed 0 bases, with 13 bases lying between them. The germline V gene encodes CDR1 SGHTA and CDR2 FQGNSA. The CDR3 totals 17 residues. DNA of the CDR3: TGTGCCAGCAGCTTAGGAGACAGAACTCTAGCCAAAAACATTCAGTACTTC. Translation gives CASSLGDRTLAKNIQYF. Supplemented by reference TRBV7-2 and TRBJ2-4, the full variable domain reads GAGVSQSPSNKVTEKGKDVELRCDPISGHTALYWYRQSLGQGLEFLIYFQGNSAPDKSGLPSDRFSAERTGGSVSTLTIQRTQQEDSAVYLCASSLGDRTLAKNIQYFGAGTRLSVL.

On this clonotype: This may stem from a read error, because a much larger clone lies one nucleotide away. CDR3 nucleotide sequence: TGTGCCAGCAGCCAAGCCTGGGACACCAATACGCAGTATTTT. This gives the protein CASSQAWDTNTQYF. The chain recombines TRBV14 with TRBJ2-3; a weak D match, TRBD1 (6 bases). CDR3 size: 14 residues. CDR1 and CDR2 from the germline V gene are SGHDN and FVKESK. Deletions cut 1 base from V and 7 bases from J, with 12 bases between.

This clonotype has a count of ten or more. This chain connects TRBV10-3 to TRBJ1-1, with 7 bases aligning to TRBD1. J lost 0 bases, V lost 8 bases, and 6 bases had no gene match. The CDR3 spans 14 residues. Germline assignment: CDR1 ENHRY and CDR2 SYGVKD. The CDR3 nucleotides are TGTGCCATCTCACAACAGGGGCTGAACACTGAAGCTTTCTTT. Translation: CAISQQGLNTEAFF.

The genes are TRBV6-2 or TRBV6-3 and TRBJ1-1, with unresolved D. The CDR3 sequence is 13 residues long. The V and J ends lost 5 bases and 1 base respectively, with 8 bases between them. Germline V lookup: CDR1 MNHEY, CDR2 SVGEGT. The CDR3 loop reads CASSTTTNTEAFF. Written as DNA, the CDR3 is TGTGCCAGCAGTACGACAACGAACACTGAAGCTTTCTTT.

This clonotype has a handful of counts. This chain joins TRBV7-9 and TRBJ2-5; TRBD1 matches 7 bases. The CDR3 has 15 residues. The J segment lost 1 base and the V segment lost 3 bases, leaving 5 bases of the junction unmatched. The germline V gene has CDR1 SEHNR and CDR2 FQNEAQ (reference sequence). The CDR3 loop reads CASSFGGDSQETQYF. The DNA for the CDR3 is TGTGCCAGCAGCTTCGGTGGGGACAGCCAAGAGACCCAGTACTTC.

This clonotype was observed a handful of times. The V gene is TRBV19, the J gene TRBJ1-1, with TRBD1 as a possible D gene (6 bases). The ends were cut back, 2 bases at V and 3 bases at J, with 16 bases in the middle. The germline V gene has CDR1 LNHDA and CDR2 SQIVND (reference sequence). This CDR3 contains 16 residues. The CDR3 sequence is CASSIFDGGADTEAFF. Written as DNA, the CDR3 is TGTGCCAGTAGTATATTTGATGGGGGGGCTGACACTGAAGCTTTCTTT.

This clonotype was seen many times. This chain connects TRBV27 to TRBJ2-5; unclear D gene. This CDR3 is built from 12 residues. V was trimmed by 3 bases and J by 1 base, leaving 3 bases between them. Germline values: CDR1 MNHEY, CDR2 SMNVEV (reference sequence). The CDR3 sequence is CASSFIQETQYF. The CDR3 DNA sequence: TGTGCCAGCAGTTTCATCCAAGAGACCCAGTACTTC.

At least ten counts were recorded for this clonotype. The V and J genes are TRBV27 and TRBJ2-3; 9 bases are a match to TRBD2. In germline, CDR1 is MNHEY, CDR2 SMNVEV (reference sequence). The CDR3 has 17 residues. J lost 7 bases, V lost 2 bases, and 13 bases had no gene match. The CDR3 DNA reads TGTGCCAGCAGTTTAACGGCTAGCGGGACCCGGGCGAATACGCAGTATTTT. It codes for CASSLTASGTRANTQYF.

This clonotype was seen repeatedly, ten times or more. The chain joins TRBV9 to TRBJ1-4; 9 bases match TRBD1. V lost 3 bases, J lost 5 bases, and 8 bases stayed unmatched. This CDR3 spans 16 amino acids. Germline loops: CDR1 SGDLS, CDR2 YYNGEE. The CDR3 loop reads CASSGSTGGGNEKLFF. The CDR3 region has the DNA TGTGCCAGCAGCGGTTCAACAGGGGGCGGCAATGAAAAACTGTTTTTT.

This clonotype was counted many times. This rearrangement joins TRBV20-1 to TRBJ2-7; D uncertain. Trimming stripped 6 bases from V and 5 bases from J, with 14 bases between. CDR1 and CDR2 from the germline V gene are DFQATT and SNEGSKA (reference sequence). The CDR3 contains 12 residues. CDR3 loop: CSALDTPHEQYF. Here the CDR3 DNA reads TGCAGTGCCCTAGACACCCCCCACGAGCAGTACTTC.

This clonotype was recorded many times. The chain carries TRBV6-5 and TRBJ2-1; maybe TRBD2 (6 bases). This CDR3 contains 15 residues. V gave up 0 bases and J gave up 5 bases, with 11 bases separating them. Per the germline V gene, CDR1 is MNHEY and CDR2 is SVGAGI. Here the CDR3 DNA reads TGTGCCAGCAGTTACTCTTTGGACTACGACAATGAGCAGTTCTTC. Residues: CASSYSLDYDNEQFF.

This clonotype was picked up many times. The rearrangement uses TRBV7-3 and TRBJ2-7; 11 bases align to TRBD2. Germline-derived CDR1 and CDR2 are SGHTA and FQGTGA. The CDR3 has 14 amino acids. V was clipped by 5 bases and J by 7 bases; unmatched bases: 7. In DNA, the CDR3 is TGTGCCAGCAGCCCCGGGACTAGCGGAGCGGAGCAGTACTTC. It yields the protein CASSPGTSGAEQYF.

The rearrangement uses TRBV9 and TRBJ2-3; D possibly corresponds to TRBD2 (6 bases). The CDR3 length is 16 residues. V was cut by 3 bases and J by 0 bases, with 14 bases left in between. CDR1 and CDR2 (germline): SGDLS, YYNGEE. DNA for the CDR3: TGTGCCAGCAGCGGGTCGCTAGCGTATAGCACAGATACGCAGTATTTT. This codes for CASSGSLAYSTDTQYF.

This clonotype was observed at least ten times. The rearrangement links TRBV18 to TRBJ2-5; perhaps D is TRBD1 or TRBD2 (6 bases each). The germline gives CDR1 KGHSH, CDR2 LQKENI. This CDR3 comprises 14 residues. V lost 3 bases and J 5 bases, leaving 13 bases between the germline ends. The CDR3 DNA follows: TGTGCCAGCTCACCTTTTTCCGGGGGCGAGACCCAGTACTTC. Residues: CASSPFSGGETQYF.

This clonotype was seen only a few times. V usage is TRBV5-4 and J usage is TRBJ2-1; D may match TRBD1 or TRBD2 (5 bases each). The length of the CDR3 is 14 residues. Germline values: CDR1 SGHNT, CDR2 YYREEE (reference sequence). The V end was cut by 3 bases, the J end by 6 bases, with 13 bases between. The CDR3 reads CASSSGPTGNEQFF. The CDR3, as DNA: TGTGCCAGCAGCTCGGGGCCAACGGGCAATGAGCAGTTCTTC.

CDR3 in DNA: TGTGCCAGTAACAAAGGCGGAAGATACAATGAGCAGTTCTTC. Amino acids: CASNKGGRYNEQFF. V is TRBV19 and J is TRBJ2-1; D is ambiguous. CDR3 length equals 14 residues. The germline V gene encodes CDR1 LNHDA and CDR2 SQIVND (reference sequence). V lost 7 bases and J lost 4, with 14 bases in between.

The V call is TRBV7-2, the J call TRBJ2-7; D is ambiguous. Germline lookup yields CDR1 SGHTA and CDR2 FQGNSA. CDR3 length: 14 residues. The V end was cut by 5 bases, the J end by 0 bases, with 11 bases between. Here the CDR3 DNA reads TGTGCCAGCAGCCTAAACCCTAACTCCTACGAGCAGTACTTC. As protein: CASSLNPNSYEQYF.

This clonotype was detected a few times. The V call is TRBV7-2, the J call TRBJ2-5, with D possibly TRBD2 on 6 matching bases. CDR3 length: 13 residues. The ends were cut back, 4 bases at V and 12 bases at J, with 18 bases in the middle. Germline loops: CDR1 SGHTA, CDR2 FQGNSA. DNA for the CDR3: TGTGCCAGCAGCTCAACTAGCCAGAGACCCGAGTACTTC. Its protein is CASSSTSQRPEYF.

This clonotype was detected ten times or more. J is TRBJ2-3 and V is TRBV6-5; TRBD2 is a possible D gene (5 bases). This CDR3 region has 15 residues. CDR1 is MNHEY and CDR2 is SVGAGI in the germline V gene. V gave up 1 base and J gave up 3 bases, with 11 bases separating them. The CDR3 DNA is TGTGCCAGCAGTTACTTGGGAGTGAGGACAGATACGCAGTATTTT. Translating it yields CASSYLGVRTDTQYF.

This clonotype was detected only a few times. The J gene is TRBJ2-5, the V gene TRBV6-5; D is uncertain. V lost 8 bases and J 2 bases, leaving 6 bases between the germline ends. From germline, CDR1 is MNHEY and CDR2 SVGAGI. The CDR3 has 11 residues. CDR3 nucleotides: TGTGCCAGCGGTAGACAAGAGACCCAGTACTTC. It specifies CASGRQETQYF.

Ten or more counts support this clonotype. V usage is TRBV12-3 or TRBV12-4 and J usage is TRBJ2-7, with D perhaps TRBD1 or TRBD2 (5 bases each). Trimming stripped 3 bases from V and 5 bases from J, with 8 bases between. The CDR3 sequence is 12 residues long. The CDR3 loop reads CASSLGENEQYF. For the CDR3, the DNA is TGTGCCAGCAGTTTGGGGGAGAACGAGCAGTACTTC.

This clonotype was recorded at least ten times. The chain has TRBV7-2 and TRBJ2-1, with 10 nucleotides matching TRBD2. Germline-derived CDR1 and CDR2 are SGHTA and FQGNSA. The CDR3 length is 15 residues. Trimming took 4 bases from V and 3 from J; bases not matched to a gene: 3. The CDR3 reads CASSSLAGVYNEQFF. The DNA of the CDR3 is TGTGCCAGCAGCTCGCTAGCGGGAGTCTACAATGAGCAGTTCTTC.

The J gene is TRBJ2-7, the V gene TRBV11-2; a weak D match, TRBD2 (6 bases). CDR3 length: 14 amino acids. CDR1 is SGHAT and CDR2 is FQNNGV in the germline V gene. V was clipped by 2 bases and J by 6 bases, with 14 bases between them. DNA for the CDR3: TGTGCCAGCAGCTTATACGCGGGAACTGGCGAGCAGTACTTC. It encodes CASSLYAGTGEQYF.

The chain combines TRBV7-2 with TRBJ2-5; D possibly corresponds to TRBD1 (5 bases). The CDR3 covers 15 residues. Germline V gene lookup returns CDR1 SGHTA and CDR2 FQGNSA. Trimming cost V 5 bases and J 5 bases, with 18 bases left between them. This CDR3 is CASSPQGWQYETQYF. The CDR3 nucleotides read TGTGCCAGCAGCCCCCAGGGTTGGCAGTACGAGACCCAGTACTTC.

In its sample, this clonotype was seen many times. The chain couples TRBV29-1 to TRBJ1-1, with 11 bases that match TRBD1. CDR1 is SQVTM and CDR2 is ANQGSEA in the germline V gene. Germline trimming cut 6 bases from V and 2 bases from J; bases unmatched to any gene: 8. The CDR3 covers 15 residues. In DNA form, the CDR3 reads TGCAGCGTACGACGGACAGGGGGCATAAACACTGAAGCTTTCTTT. This encodes CSVRRTGGINTEAFF. The whole variable domain, filled in from reference TRBV29-1 and TRBJ1-1, reads SAVISQKPSRDICQRGTSLTIQCQVDSQVTMMFWYRQQPGQSLTLIATANQGSEATYESGFVIDKFPISRPNLTFSTLTVSNMSPEDSSIYLCSVRRTGGINTEAFFGQGTRLTVV.